This T cell receptor (beta chain) was captured by sequencing in a study of cytomegalovirus exposure and HLA in healthy donors. Study-level results: In an earlier analysis, most TCR beta V segments were productive about 90% or about 30% of the time. Researchers reported in a later analysis that a missense DCLRE1C variant was tied to TCR beta V- and J-gene trimming.

60 Vbeta and 13 Jbeta primers were used in PCR. The repertoire was sequenced with immunoSEQ multiplex PCR; TCRdb's copy has only in-frame clones and lacks some. The sample has 150,000 or so clones; around 80% are singletons. V lost 7 bases and J lost 7, with 17 bases in between. The CDR3 extends over 14 amino acids. Germline CDR1 is MNHEY and CDR2 is SVGAGI. Remarks on this clone: Its antigen remains unidentified.

This TCR was sampled from a woman aged 45-60 years in good health and CMV-seropositive. The chain recombines TRBV6-5 with TRBJ2-4; TRBD2 is a possible D gene (6 bases). The sequenced material came from PBMCs. As DNA, the CDR3 is TGTGCCAGCACGAGTGGGCGGGAAGGGAACATTCAGTACTTC. It codes for CASTSGREGNIQYF.